Detailed here is one TCR beta chain. The antigen is unknown. This sample is drawn from a study of cytomegalovirus exposure and HLA in healthy donors. Notes on the study in general: For cytomegalovirus status, the classifier reportedly gave diagnoses with high specificity and sensitivity. Among immune exposure information, only CMV serostatus was available. The listing of roughly 160 TCR beta chains classed them as cytomegalovirus-associated.

Researchers ran the PCR with 60 Vbeta and 13 Jbeta primers. Original data processing: A later analysis tallied 80 million or so unique TCR beta chains, some 10 million of them shared. Produced via immunoSEQ multiplex PCR; TCRdb's table is partial and in-frame only. V, J and clone size derive from that table, while D and trimming were established from the DNA sequence. The sample has about 120,000 clones; about 8.6% are singletons. The ends lost 3 bases at V and 5 bases at J; junction bases unmatched: 6. CDR1 is MNHEY, CDR2 SMNVEV, per germline (reference sequence). The CDR3 length is 14 residues. This chain uses TRBV27 with TRBJ1-1; 7 nucleotides align to TRBD1. The TCR originated in a woman aged 40 to 55 in good health and CMV-seropositive. The sequencing input was PBMCs. The CDR3 loop reads CASSFGGGGTEAFF. The CDR3 nucleotides are TGTGCCAGCAGTTTTGGAGGGGGCGGGACTGAAGCTTTCTTT.